These T cell receptor beta chains were read from a single sample in a study of T cell changes during pregnancy in multiple sclerosis. Assay used: immunoSEQ multiplex PCR; TCRdb lists only in-frame clones, some missing. The sample includes tens of thousands of clones, roughly nine tenths of them seen just once. The specimen comprised CD4+ T cells from peripheral blood mononuclear cells, sampled after pregnancy. Receptor source: a female donor with multiple sclerosis, enrolled in a pregnancy study. Each CDR3 is given with its conserved first and last residue. The D gene is left open where the match is weak. Size is omitted from some rows. Given values are once, few, many or a class for expanded clones.

V gene: TRBV6-6
J gene: TRBJ1-1
D gene: -
clone size: -
CDR3 protein: CASSYGEGLNTEAFF
CDR3 DNA: TGTGCCAGCAGTTACGGGGAGGGGCTGAACACTGAAGCTTTCTTT

V gene: TRBV7-3
J gene: TRBJ2-1
D gene: TRBD2
clone size: -
CDR3 protein: CASSSLAGAAPSEQFF
CDR3 DNA: TGTGCCAGCAGCTCCCTAGCGGGGGCAGCACCTTCGGAGCAGTTCTTC

V gene: TRBV19
J gene: TRBJ1-2
D gene: -
clone size: -
CDR3 protein: CASSISELAYGYTF
CDR3 DNA: TGTGCCAGTAGTATCTCGGAGCTTGCCTATGGCTACACCTTC

V gene: TRBV9
J gene: TRBJ1-1
D gene: TRBD1
clone size: once
CDR3 protein: CASSDRTGNTEAFF
CDR3 DNA: TGTGCCAGCAGCGACCGGACAGGGAACACTGAAGCTTTCTTT

V gene: TRBV2
J gene: TRBJ1-5
D gene: TRBD1
clone size: once
CDR3 protein: CASGDRLTWGNQPQHF
CDR3 DNA: TGTGCCAGCGGGGACAGGCTCACCTGGGGCAATCAGCCCCAGCATTTT

V gene: TRBV19
J gene: TRBJ1-2
D gene: -
clone size: once
CDR3 protein: CASSNRERSYTF
CDR3 DNA: TGTGCCAGTAGTAACAGGGAGAGGAGCTACACCTTC

V gene: TRBV7-2
J gene: TRBJ1-2
D gene: -
clone size: -
CDR3 protein: CASTRGTHNYGYTF
CDR3 DNA: TGTGCCAGCACCCGCGGGACGCATAACTATGGCTACACCTTC

V gene: TRBV7-2
J gene: TRBJ2-3
D gene: -
clone size: -
CDR3 protein: CASTPSSTDTQYF
CDR3 DNA: TGTGCCAGCACCCCTTCGTCCACAGATACGCAGTATTTT

V gene: TRBV7-9
J gene: TRBJ1-2
D gene: -
clone size: -
CDR3 protein: CASSFAGRTNGYTF
CDR3 DNA: TGTGCCAGCAGCTTCGCGGGACGAACCAATGGCTACACCTTC

V gene: TRBV5-6
J gene: TRBJ2-4
D gene: -
clone size: -
CDR3 protein: CASSFSGVKNIQYF
CDR3 DNA: TGTGCCAGCAGCTTCTCCGGGGTCAAAAACATTCAGTACTTC